This T cell receptor (beta chain) came from a study of cytomegalovirus exposure and HLA in healthy donors. Notes on the study in general: Highest at DRB1 and lowest at HLA-C, TCR association rates differed among HLA loci in a later analysis. Information on immune exposure was restricted to one variable (CMV serostatus). The presence/absence work took it that sequencing depth was about the same across donors.

V shed 4 bases, J shed 8 bases, and the junction held 10 bases outside the gene matches. CDR1 and CDR2 from the germline V gene are SGHRS and YFSETQ. The CDR3 contains 14 residues. PCR was performed using 60 Vbeta and 13 Jbeta primers. Only in-frame clones appear in the TCRdb table, and some are missing; sequencing was by immunoSEQ multiplex PCR. The sample lists around 150,000 clones, over 65% occurring once. As for this clone: Its antigen is unidentified.

The rearrangement links TRBV5-1 to TRBJ1-2; 8 bases match TRBD1. The sequenced material came from PBMCs. This TCR came from a man in his forties in good health and CMV-seronegative. The CDR3 protein is CASSQTGEGSGYTF. The CDR3 DNA reads as TGCGCCAGCAGCCAGACAGGGGAGGGTAGCGGCTACACCTTC.